What follows is one T cell receptor (beta chain) and its context. The data are from a study of blood T cell repertoires in COVID-19. How the authors handled the data: Reference gene primer amplification gave estimated nucleated cell counts. Clones were read by immunoSEQ multiplex PCR, and TCRdb kept only the in-frame ones, dropping some. The D gene and trimming were derived from the DNA, and the V and J assignments and clone size from that table. The top ten hold 3% of the sample, which has about 130,000 clones, about 86% seen once. The CDR3 extends over 16 amino acids. V lost 6 bases to trimming and J lost 11 bases; unmatched junction nucleotides: 16. The germline V gene encodes CDR1 DFQATT and CDR2 SNEGSKA (reference sequence).

The TCR comes from a woman aged 80 or older with acute or convalescent COVID-19. The sample was peripheral blood. The chain carries TRBV20-1 and TRBJ1-4, with TRBD1 matching over 12 bases. This CDR3 reads CSASGTGGASWGKLFF. The CDR3 nucleotides are TGCAGTGCAAGTGGGACAGGGGGCGCCTCGTGGGGGAAACTGTTTTTT.